Presented here are 16 T cell receptor beta chains from one specimen sequenced in a study of blood T cell repertoires in COVID-19. The assay was immunoSEQ multiplex PCR, and TCRdb's table has in-frame clones only and misses some. The sample has more than 400,000 clones, approximately 83% seen once. Sample: peripheral blood. Receptor source: a human donor in a cohort sampled during active COVID-19.

The chain couples TRBV10-3 to TRBJ2-7; possibly TRBD1 for D (5 bases). Germline CDR1 reads ENHRY; CDR2 reads SYGVKD. The V end was cut by 7 bases, the J end by 1 base, with 11 bases between. The CDR3 consists of 13 residues. CDR3 residues: CAITEQVSYEQYF. The CDR3 nucleotides read TGTGCCATCACCGAACAGGTTTCCTACGAGCAGTACTTC.

The chain employs TRBV18 and TRBJ1-1; D unclear. V lost 4 bases, J lost 1 base, and 10 bases lay in between. Germline-derived CDR1 and CDR2 are KGHSH and LQKENI. The CDR3 contains 14 residues. CDR3 in amino acids: CASSHYKRNTEAFF. The DNA for the CDR3 is TGTGCCAGCTCACACTATAAGCGGAACACTGAAGCTTTCTTT.

CDR3 amino acids: CAISVQGGNYGYTF. CDR3 DNA sequence: TGTGCCATCAGTGTACAGGGGGGTAACTATGGCTACACCTTC. The chain employs TRBV10-3 and TRBJ1-2; 8 bases align to TRBD1. V was pared by 4 bases and J by 1 base, with 2 bases of the junction left unmatched. The V gene's germline CDR1 is ENHRY and CDR2 SYGVKD. There are 14 residues in the CDR3.

Here the CDR3 reads CASSTKREFIDEQFF. CDR3 sequence (DNA): TGTGCCAGCAGCACTAAGCGGGAGTTTATTGATGAGCAGTTCTTC. The chain recombines TRBV5-4 with TRBJ2-1; 8 bases align to TRBD2. This CDR3 has 15 residues. V gave up 4 bases and J gave up 8 bases; unmatched junction bases: 11. In germline, CDR1 is SGHNT, CDR2 YYREEE (reference sequence).

The chain joins TRBV28 to TRBJ1-5; perhaps TRBD1 as D (5 bases). The CDR3 has 17 residues. V was pared by 3 bases and J by 0 bases, with 15 bases between. Germline CDR1 is MDHEN and CDR2 is SYDVKM. In DNA, the CDR3 is TGTGCCAGCAGTTTGAAAGGGGTGGAATATAGCAATCAGCCCCAGCATTTT. This encodes CASSLKGVEYSNQPQHF.

This clone was observed a single time. The J gene is TRBJ2-7, the V gene TRBV7-8; D call uncertain. Trimming took 3 bases from V and 3 from J, leaving 12 bases between them. Looked up from germline, CDR1 is SGHVS and CDR2 is FQNEAQ. This CDR3 comprises 14 residues. CDR3 sequence: CASSFSPPGYEQYF. CDR3 in DNA: TGTGCCAGCAGCTTCAGTCCACCAGGCTACGAGCAGTACTTC.

The rearrangement uses TRBV13 and TRBJ2-7; 9 bases are a match to TRBD2. The CDR3 extends over 15 amino acids. Looked up from germline, CDR1 is PRHDT and CDR2 is FYEKMQ (reference sequence). The V gene end was trimmed by 2 bases and the J gene end by 1 base; junction bases not matched to a gene: 3. The CDR3 DNA is TGTGCCAGCAGCTTAAGGACTAGCGTTTCCTACGAGCAGTACTTC. Amino acids: CASSLRTSVSYEQYF.

The J gene is TRBJ2-7, the V gene TRBV24-1, with D perhaps matching TRBD1 (5 bases). V lost 4 bases and J 3 bases, leaving 9 bases between the germline ends. Germline V gene sequence: CDR1 KGHDR, CDR2 SFDVKD. This CDR3 contains 13 residues. For the CDR3, the DNA is TGTGCCACCAGTGACGCGGACATCTACGAGCAGTACTTC. Protein product: CATSDADIYEQYF.

This clone was found a few times. V and J are TRBV25-1 and TRBJ1-1, with TRBD1 as a possible D gene (6 bases). The germline V and J ends were trimmed by 3 bases and 0 bases, with 11 bases remaining between them. The germline V gene encodes CDR1 MGHDK and CDR2 SYGVNS. The CDR3 sequence is 15 residues long. CDR3 bases: TGTGCCAGCAGTGAGTCGACAGGAGTGAACACTGAAGCTTTCTTT. The encoded protein is CASSESTGVNTEAFF.

CDR3 coding DNA: TGTGCCAGCAGCTCCGGGACAGGGCCGAAAGGGAACTACGAGCAGTACTTC. This gives the protein CASSSGTGPKGNYEQYF. This chain connects TRBV7-3 to TRBJ2-7, with TRBD1 identical over 9 bases. V lost 4 bases and J lost 3; bases outside the gene matches: 13. Germline assignment: CDR1 SGHTA and CDR2 FQGTGA. The CDR3 sequence is 17 residues long.

The chain joins TRBV2 to TRBJ1-5, with D possibly matching TRBD1 (6 bases). Per the germline V gene, CDR1 is SNHLY and CDR2 is FYNNEI. The CDR3 runs to 13 residues. V was cut by 5 bases and J by 4 bases, with 9 bases left in between. The CDR3 bases are TGTGCCAGCAGTCCCCAGGGGAATCAGCCCCAGCATTTT. Residues: CASSPQGNQPQHF.

V is TRBV5-1 and J is TRBJ2-2; TRBD2 might be the D (6 bases). The CDR3 contains 14 residues. V lost 0 bases, J lost 6 bases, and 9 bases lay in between. The germline gives CDR1 SGHRS, CDR2 YFSETQ. The CDR3 bases are TGCGCCAGCAGCTTGGCCGCGGGATCCGGGGAGCTGTTTTTT. This codes for CASSLAAGSGELFF.

This clone has just a few counts. The DNA of the CDR3 is TGTGCCAGTAATGAGGCCGGGACAGGCGCCTTACTTGGAAACACCATATATTTT. Protein sequence: CASNEAGTGALLGNTIYF. The chain is built from TRBV19 and TRBJ1-3, with 8 bases fitting TRBD1. The V segment lost 7 bases and the J segment 3 bases; nucleotides outside the gene matches: 17. CDR1 and CDR2 from the germline V gene are LNHDA and SQIVND (reference sequence). The CDR3 is 18 amino acids.

V is TRBV7-9 and J is TRBJ2-5, with D unresolved. Germline V lookup: CDR1 SEHNR, CDR2 FQNEAQ (reference sequence). The CDR3 spans 14 residues. V dropped 1 base and J dropped 3 bases, with 9 bases sitting between them. Here the CDR3 reads CASSLVFPEETQYF. DNA for the CDR3: TGTGCCAGCAGCTTAGTTTTTCCCGAAGAGACCCAGTACTTC.

This chain uses TRBV5-4 with TRBJ2-1, with a possible D match to TRBD2 (6 bases). The CDR3 loop spans 15 amino acids. Germline assignment: CDR1 SGHNT and CDR2 YYREEE (reference sequence). V lost 7 bases, J lost 0 bases, and 14 bases lay in between. CDR3 protein: CASRGGTSSYNEQFF. The CDR3, as DNA: TGTGCCAGCCGAGGCGGGACGAGCTCCTACAATGAGCAGTTCTTC.

V usage is TRBV6-5 and J usage is TRBJ2-1; D ambiguous. This CDR3 region has 13 residues. The V and J ends lost 0 bases and 10 bases respectively, with 10 bases between them. From germline, CDR1 is MNHEY and CDR2 SVGAGI. CDR3 sequence: CASSYSFRREQFF. The CDR3 DNA reads TGTGCCAGCAGTTACTCGTTTCGGAGAGAGCAGTTCTTC.